This T cell receptor beta chain is from a study of CD8 T cells in ankylosing spondylitis. General observations from the study: For ankylosing spondylitis blood, a TCR beta motif of fewer than 10 highly homologous variants appeared characteristic. As for the disease-linked clones, they showed a CD8+ phenotype and occurred at relatively low frequencies in peripheral blood. Certain motif variants had earlier appeared in reactive arthritis synovial fluid and blood. Matched synovial fluid from ankylosing spondylitis patients was reported to be enriched for disease-linked clones.

Germline trimming cut 3 bases from V and 7 bases from J; bases unmatched to any gene: 2. The CDR3 consists of 12 residues. Germline V gives CDR1 PRHDT, CDR2 FYEKMQ (reference sequence). This clonotype turned up a few times. Its matching antigen is unknown. By quantitative 5'-RACE with molecular barcodes, the TCR beta libraries were made. MiXCR was run by TCRdb on the 5' RACE reads, yielding one entry per CDR3 protein. The table lists roughly 700,000 distinct CDR3 sequences, around a fifth of them singletons. V and J are TRBV13 and TRBJ1-2, with 7 bases aligning to TRBD1. The receptor was derived from a male donor with ankylosing spondylitis. Specimen: blood, either unsorted or a sorted T cell fraction (not recorded which). The CDR3 reads CASSFQGGGYTF. CDR3 bases: TGTGCCAGCAGCTTCCAGGGGGGTGGCTACACCTTC.